This T cell receptor (beta chain) emerged from a study of Tregs in tolerant kidney transplant recipients. Related graft donors supplied nonmyeloablative bone marrow transplants, and mixed chimerism was transient. Assay used: immunoSEQ multiplex PCR; TCRdb lists only in-frame clones, some missing. The sample records tens of thousands of clones, roughly 90% being singletons. This CDR3 comprises 15 residues. V lost 2 bases and J lost 4; bases outside the gene matches: 1. Germline CDR1 SGHTA, CDR2 FQGTGA. The source of this sequence is a human patient who received a combined kidney and bone marrow transplant. Some T cells may be supplied by the graft donor. The chain employs TRBV7-3 and TRBJ2-3; 12 positions match TRBD2. The sequencing used CD4+ T cells from blood (PBMCs), collected 24 months after the transplant. CDR3 coding DNA: TGTGCCAGCAGCTTACTAGCGGGGGGGTCAGATACGCAGTATTTT. The encoded protein is CASSLLAGGSDTQYF.